The 3 T cell receptor beta chains reported below all come from one sample, sequenced in a study of cytomegalovirus exposure and HLA in healthy donors. Primers included in the PCR were 60 Vbeta and 13 Jbeta primers. Clones were read by immunoSEQ multiplex PCR, and TCRdb kept only the in-frame ones, dropping some. The top ten clones hold around 14% of a sample with more than 85,000 clones, roughly 75% of them seen once. Material: PBMCs. These receptors were taken from a male donor in good health and CMV-seropositive.

The rearrangement joins TRBV4-3 to TRBJ2-1; 8 bases fit TRBD2. Looked up from germline, CDR1 is LGHNA and CDR2 is YSLEER. The CDR3 extends over 16 amino acids. V lost 1 base and J lost 0; bases outside the gene matches: 2. In nucleotides, the CDR3 is TGCGCCAGCAGCCAAGCCGGGACTAGCTCCTACAATGAGCAGTTCTTC. This sequence encodes CASSQAGTSSYNEQFF.

This clone was detected only a few times. V is TRBV19 and J is TRBJ2-5; D perhaps matches TRBD2 (5 bases). Germline loops: CDR1 LNHDA, CDR2 SQIVND (reference sequence). The CDR3 has 15 residues. V was clipped by 6 bases and J by 2 bases, with 16 bases between them. CDR3 sequence: CASSFPGVPQETQYF. CDR3 sequence (DNA): TGTGCCAGTAGCTTCCCCGGGGTGCCGCAAGAGACCCAGTACTTC. Filled out from reference TRBV19 and TRBJ2-5, the complete variable domain reads DGGITQSPKYLFRKEGQNVTLSCEQNLNHDAMYWYRQDPGQGLRLIYYSQIVNDFQKGDIAEGYSVSREKKESFPLTVTSAQKNPTAFYLCASSFPGVPQETQYFGPGTRLLVL.

J is TRBJ1-6 and V is TRBV11-3; D gene uncertain. Germline-derived CDR1 and CDR2 are SGHNT and YENEEA. The CDR3 has 13 amino acids. The germline V and J ends were trimmed by 1 base and 7 bases, with 5 bases remaining between them. The CDR3 DNA sequence: TGTGCCAGCAGCTTAGCTCTCAATTCACCCCTCCACTTT. Translation: CASSLALNSPLHF.